These 9 T cell receptor beta chains share one sample of origin, sequenced in a study of cytomegalovirus exposure and HLA in healthy donors. Researchers ran the PCR with 60 Vbeta and 13 Jbeta primers. Sequenced by immunoSEQ multiplex PCR; TCRdb stores in-frame clones only, minus some. The sample consists of 150,000 to 250,000 clones, 70% to 80% of them appearing once. The sample was PBMCs. All receptors derive from a woman under 40 in good health and CMV-seropositive.

V is TRBV11-3 and J is TRBJ1-2, with D possibly matching TRBD1 (5 bases). CDR1 is SGHNT, CDR2 YENEEA, per germline. Between the trimmed V and J ends, which lost 1 base and 3 bases, there was a span of 12 bases. The CDR3 runs to 15 residues. The CDR3 reads CASSLGGTAYYGYTF. CDR3 in DNA: TGTGCCAGCAGCTTAGGAGGGACTGCTTACTATGGCTACACCTTC.

The rearrangement uses TRBV5-1 and TRBJ1-1; D is possibly TRBD1 (6 bases). V gave up 4 bases and J gave up 7 bases, with 11 bases separating them. Germline V lookup: CDR1 SGHRS, CDR2 YFSETQ. CDR3 length: 12 residues. CDR3 sequence reads: CASSGGQLEAFF. The DNA of the CDR3 is TGCGCCAGCAGCGGAGGACAGCTTGAAGCTTTCTTT. Drawing the rest from reference TRBV5-1 and TRBJ1-1, the complete variable domain is KAGVTQTPRYLIKTRGQQVTLSCSPISGHRSVSWYQQTPGQGLQFLFEYFSETQRNKGNFPGRFSGRQFSNSRSEMNVSTLELGDSALYLCASSGGQLEAFFGQGTRLTVV.

V usage is TRBV10-1 and J usage is TRBJ2-7, with 7 bases matching TRBD2. CDR3 length: 12 residues. Germline CDR1 WNHNN, CDR2 SYGVQD (reference sequence). This CDR3 is CVLGGSIYEQYF. In DNA form, the CDR3 reads TGCGTCCTCGGGGGGAGCATCTACGAGCAGTACTTC.

This clone was detected only once. The chain recombines TRBV7-2 with TRBJ1-2, with D maybe TRBD1 (6 bases). The germline V and J ends were trimmed by 5 bases and 3 bases, with 10 bases remaining between them. The CDR3 sequence is 13 residues long. Germline V gene sequence: CDR1 SGHTA, CDR2 FQGNSA. CDR3 protein: CASSNDRHYGYTF. The CDR3 region has the DNA TGTGCCAGCAGCAATGACAGGCACTATGGCTACACCTTC. Complete variable domain (other parts from reference TRBV7-2 and TRBJ1-2): GAGVSQSPSNKVTEKGKDVELRCDPISGHTALYWYRQSLGQGLEFLIYFQGNSAPDKSGLPSDRFSAERTGGSVSTLTIQRTQQEDSAVYLCASSNDRHYGYTFGSGTRLTVV.

The J gene is TRBJ1-2, the V gene TRBV29-1; no firm D call. Deletions cut 4 bases from V and 5 bases from J, with 8 bases between. The CDR3 length is 11 residues. Germline CDR1 SQVTM, CDR2 ANQGSEA. The CDR3 region has the DNA TGCAGCGTTGTATTCGGGTATGGCTACACCTTC. This gives the protein CSVVFGYGYTF. Using reference TRBV29-1 and TRBJ1-2 for the parts outside the CDR3, the full variable domain is SAVISQKPSRDICQRGTSLTIQCQVDSQVTMMFWYRQQPGQSLTLIATANQGSEATYESGFVIDKFPISRPNLTFSTLTVSNMSPEDSSIYLCSVVFGYGYTFGSGTRLTVV.

The chain recombines TRBV7-9 with TRBJ2-3, with a tentative D call TRBD2 (6 bases). Trimming removed 5 bases at V and 2 bases at J, with 14 bases between. Germline V CDR1 and CDR2: SEHNR, FQNEAQ (reference sequence). The CDR3 consists of 15 residues. The DNA of the CDR3 is TGTGCCAGCAGCCCCGCGGAGGGGCCCACAGATACGCAGTATTTT. Protein sequence: CASSPAEGPTDTQYF.

The chain employs TRBV13 and TRBJ2-7; 10 nucleotides agree with TRBD1. The trim removed 1 base at V and 1 base at J, leaving 1 base unmatched. Germline V CDR1 and CDR2: PRHDT, FYEKMQ (reference sequence). The CDR3 is 15 amino acids. This chain's CDR3 is CASSLVGQGSYEQYF. Written as DNA, the CDR3 is TGTGCCAGCAGCTTAGTGGGACAGGGGTCCTACGAGCAGTACTTC.

In DNA form, the CDR3 reads TGTGCCAGCAGGTCCGGACTAGCGGGAGTATCTGAGCAGTTCTTC. Its translation is CASRSGLAGVSEQFF. The chain links TRBV7-9 to TRBJ2-1; 13 bases agree with TRBD2. The CDR3 sequence is 15 residues long. Germline V lookup: CDR1 SEHNR, CDR2 FQNEAQ (reference sequence). V lost 6 bases, J lost 9 bases, and 8 bases stayed unmatched.

This chain's CDR3 is CASSVGGGPPYNEQFF. For the CDR3, the DNA is TGTGCCAGCAGCGTAGGGGGGGGACCCCCCTACAATGAGCAGTTCTTC. The chain links TRBV9 to TRBJ2-1; 7 nucleotides agree with TRBD2. Germline V gene sequence: CDR1 SGDLS, CDR2 YYNGEE. The junction had 5 bases not matched to a gene; V was cut back by 0 bases and J by 2 bases. The CDR3 length is 16 residues.